The 8 T cell receptor beta chains in this list originate from one sample, sequenced in a study of cytomegalovirus exposure and HLA in healthy donors. Amplification used 60 Vbeta primers and 13 Jbeta primers. Assay used: immunoSEQ multiplex PCR; TCRdb lists only in-frame clones, some missing. The sample contains more than 95,000 clones, about 82% of which appear only once. Specimen: PBMCs. The receptors originated from a man aged 45-60 years in good health and CMV-seronegative.

The chain joins TRBV7-7 to TRBJ1-1, with D tentatively TRBD1 (5 bases). This CDR3 comprises 16 residues. Per the germline V gene, CDR1 is SSHAT and CDR2 is FNYEAQ (reference sequence). V was shortened by 5 bases and J by 0 bases, with 16 bases between the two germline ends. CDR3 in DNA: TGTGCCAGCAGCCCCTTCCCAGGGAAAATGAACACTGAAGCTTTCTTT. Residues: CASSPFPGKMNTEAFF.

This clone was picked up a small number of times. This sequence joins TRBV5-4 and TRBJ1-1; tentatively, D is TRBD1 (6 bases). The CDR3 loop spans 15 amino acids. In germline, CDR1 is SGHNT, CDR2 YYREEE (reference sequence). V gave up 3 bases and J gave up 1 base, with 13 bases separating them. Here the CDR3 DNA reads TGTGCCAGCAGCTCCCTCCAGGGGACGAACACTGAAGCTTTCTTT. Its translation is CASSSLQGTNTEAFF.

This clone has more than one count but fewer than ten. This chain connects TRBV5-1 to TRBJ2-1, with D tentatively TRBD1 (6 bases). Trimming shortened V by 4 bases and J by 9 bases, and 17 bases separated the two germline ends. CDR3 length: 14 amino acids. Germline-derived CDR1 and CDR2 are SGHRS and YFSETQ. CDR3 in DNA: TGCGCCAGCAGCCCGGGGACGAAAGGGGGTGAGCAGTTCTTC. Translation gives CASSPGTKGGEQFF.

The V call is TRBV27, the J call TRBJ1-5, with unresolved D. This CDR3 has 12 residues. Trimming removed 6 bases from V and 4 bases from J, with 7 bases in between. CDR1 and CDR2 from the germline V gene are MNHEY and SMNVEV (reference sequence). In DNA form, the CDR3 reads TGTGCCAGCAGCAAGCAAAATCAGCCCCAGCATTTT. This encodes CASSKQNQPQHF.

The chain carries TRBV2 and TRBJ1-3; TRBD1 is a possible D gene (6 bases). The ends were cut back, 3 bases at V and 0 bases at J, with 12 bases in the middle. Germline-derived CDR1 and CDR2 are SNHLY and FYNNEI. The CDR3 spans 16 residues. The CDR3 loop is CASSEGRGVSGNTIYF. The CDR3 DNA is TGTGCCAGCAGTGAGGGCAGGGGAGTCTCTGGAAACACCATATATTTT.

This clone has only a few counts. The rearrangement links TRBV7-9 to TRBJ1-1; no reliable D call. Germline loops: CDR1 SEHNR, CDR2 FQNEAQ (reference sequence). This CDR3 contains 14 residues. Trimming took 7 bases from V and 0 from J, leaving 12 bases between them. The CDR3 coding sequence is TGTGCCAGCATCCTCCCGGAGATGAACACTGAAGCTTTCTTT. Protein: CASILPEMNTEAFF.

The V gene is TRBV6-1, the J gene TRBJ2-2; 7 bases fit TRBD1. The CDR3 extends over 14 amino acids. Germline V gene lookup returns CDR1 MNHNS and CDR2 SASEGT. Trimming cost V 8 bases and J 4 bases; bases outside gene matches: 7. The CDR3 nucleotides are TGTGCCAGCGGGCCGGGACAGACCACCGGGGAGCTGTTTTTT. This sequence encodes CASGPGQTTGELFF.

This chain uses TRBV4-3 with TRBJ2-5; 10 nucleotides align to TRBD2. The trim removed 0 bases at V and 3 bases at J, leaving 10 bases unmatched. Per germline, CDR1 LGHNA and CDR2 YSLEER. This CDR3 has 18 amino acids. CDR3 amino acids: CASSQELGPSGGEETQYF. The CDR3 bases are TGCGCCAGCAGCCAAGAATTGGGCCCAAGCGGGGGGGAAGAGACCCAGTACTTC.